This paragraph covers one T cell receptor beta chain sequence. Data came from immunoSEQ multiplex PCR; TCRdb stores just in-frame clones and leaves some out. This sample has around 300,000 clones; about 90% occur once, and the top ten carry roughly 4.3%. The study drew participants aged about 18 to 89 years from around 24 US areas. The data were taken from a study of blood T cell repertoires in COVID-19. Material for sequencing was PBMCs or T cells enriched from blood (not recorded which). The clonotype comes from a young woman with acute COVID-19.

DNA of the CDR3: TGCAGCGGCGGGACAGGGAAAGCTTTCTTT. Its translation: CSGGTGKAFF. The chain carries TRBV29-1 and TRBJ1-1; 9 nucleotides align to TRBD1. Germline V gene sequence: CDR1 SQVTM, CDR2 ANQGSEA. V shed 7 bases and J 9 bases; nucleotides not matched to a gene: 3. The CDR3 has 10 residues.